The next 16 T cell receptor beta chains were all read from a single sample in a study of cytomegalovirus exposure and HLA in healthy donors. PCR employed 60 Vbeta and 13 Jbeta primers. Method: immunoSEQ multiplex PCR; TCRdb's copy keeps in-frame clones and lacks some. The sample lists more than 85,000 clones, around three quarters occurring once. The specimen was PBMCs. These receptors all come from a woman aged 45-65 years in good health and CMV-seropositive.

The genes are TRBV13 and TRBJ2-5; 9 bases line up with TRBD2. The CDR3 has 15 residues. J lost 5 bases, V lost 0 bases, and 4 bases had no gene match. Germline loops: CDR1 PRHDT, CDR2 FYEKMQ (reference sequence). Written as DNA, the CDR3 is TGTGCCAGCAGCTTAGGACTAGCGGGTCCGGAGACCCAGTACTTC. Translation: CASSLGLAGPETQYF.

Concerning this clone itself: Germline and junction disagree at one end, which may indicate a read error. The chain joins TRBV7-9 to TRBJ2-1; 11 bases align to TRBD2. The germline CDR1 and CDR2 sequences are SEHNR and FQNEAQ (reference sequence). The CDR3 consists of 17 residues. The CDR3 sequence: CSSSSGPGLAVYNEQFF. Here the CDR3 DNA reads TGTTCCAGCAGCTCCGGACCGGGACTAGCGGTCTACAATGAGCAGTTCTTC.

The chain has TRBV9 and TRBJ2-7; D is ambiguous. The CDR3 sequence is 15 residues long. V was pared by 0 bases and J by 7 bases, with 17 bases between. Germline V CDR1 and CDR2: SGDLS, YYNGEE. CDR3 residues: CASSVGVGGPGEQYF. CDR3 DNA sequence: TGTGCCAGCAGCGTAGGGGTCGGTGGGCCTGGGGAGCAGTACTTC.

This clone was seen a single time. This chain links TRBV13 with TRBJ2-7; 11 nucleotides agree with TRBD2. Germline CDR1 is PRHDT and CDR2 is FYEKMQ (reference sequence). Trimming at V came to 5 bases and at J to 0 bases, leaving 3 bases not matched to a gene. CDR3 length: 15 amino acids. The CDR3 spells CASSPSGRPSYEQYF. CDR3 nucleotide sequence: TGTGCCAGCAGCCCTAGCGGGAGGCCCTCCTACGAGCAGTACTTC. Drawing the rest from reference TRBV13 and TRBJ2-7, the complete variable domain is AAGVIQSPRHLIKEKRETATLKCYPIPRHDTVYWYQQGPGQDPQFLISFYEKMQSDKGSIPDRFSAQQFSDYHSELNMSSLELGDSALYFCASSPSGRPSYEQYFGPGTRLTVT.

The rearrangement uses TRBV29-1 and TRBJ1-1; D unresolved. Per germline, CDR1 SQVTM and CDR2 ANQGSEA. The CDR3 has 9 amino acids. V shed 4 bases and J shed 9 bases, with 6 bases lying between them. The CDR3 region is CSVGQKAFF. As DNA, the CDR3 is TGCAGCGTTGGGCAGAAAGCTTTCTTT.

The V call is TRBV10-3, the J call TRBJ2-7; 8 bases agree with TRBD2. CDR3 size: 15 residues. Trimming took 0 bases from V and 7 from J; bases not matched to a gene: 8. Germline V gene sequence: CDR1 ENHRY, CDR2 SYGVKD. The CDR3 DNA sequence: TGTGCCATCAGTGAGTCTACAGGGCGCGGGGGGGAGCAGTACTTC. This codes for CAISESTGRGGEQYF.

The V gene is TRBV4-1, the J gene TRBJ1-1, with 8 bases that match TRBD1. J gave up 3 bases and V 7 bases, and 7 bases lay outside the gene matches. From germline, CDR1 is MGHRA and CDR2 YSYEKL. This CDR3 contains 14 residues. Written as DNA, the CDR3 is TGCGCCAGCACTATCAGGGGGCAGGACACTGAAGCTTTCTTT. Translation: CASTIRGQDTEAFF.

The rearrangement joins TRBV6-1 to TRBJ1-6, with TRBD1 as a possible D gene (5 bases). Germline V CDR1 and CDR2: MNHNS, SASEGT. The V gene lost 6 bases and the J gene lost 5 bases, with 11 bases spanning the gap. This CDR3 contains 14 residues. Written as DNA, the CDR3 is TGTGCCAGCAGAGTCCGACAGCATAATTCACCCCTCCACTTT. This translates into CASRVRQHNSPLHF.

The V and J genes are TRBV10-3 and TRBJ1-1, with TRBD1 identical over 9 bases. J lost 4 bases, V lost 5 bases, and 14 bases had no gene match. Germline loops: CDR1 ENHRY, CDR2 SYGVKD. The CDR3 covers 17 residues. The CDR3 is CAISSSRDRVKGTEAFF. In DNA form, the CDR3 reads TGTGCCATCAGTTCCTCCCGGGACAGGGTGAAAGGCACTGAAGCTTTCTTT.

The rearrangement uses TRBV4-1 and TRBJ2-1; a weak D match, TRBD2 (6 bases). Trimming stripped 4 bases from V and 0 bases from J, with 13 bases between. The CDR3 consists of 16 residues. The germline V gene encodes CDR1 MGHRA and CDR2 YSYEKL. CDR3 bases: TGCGCCAGCAGCCCCGCCGGGCGGGGCTCCTACAATGAGCAGTTCTTC. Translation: CASSPAGRGSYNEQFF.

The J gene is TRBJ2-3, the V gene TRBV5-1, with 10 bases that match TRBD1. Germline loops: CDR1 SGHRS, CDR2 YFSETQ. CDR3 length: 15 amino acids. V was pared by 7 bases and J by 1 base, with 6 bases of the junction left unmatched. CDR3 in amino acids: CASEPGTGGTDTQYF. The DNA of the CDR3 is TGCGCCAGCGAACCCGGGACAGGGGGCACAGATACGCAGTATTTT.

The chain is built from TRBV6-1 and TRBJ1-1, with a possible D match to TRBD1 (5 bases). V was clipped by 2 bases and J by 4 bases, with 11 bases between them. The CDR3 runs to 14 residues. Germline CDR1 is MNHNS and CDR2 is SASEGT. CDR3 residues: CASSEIRGTTEAFF. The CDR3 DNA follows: TGTGCCAGCAGTGAAATAAGGGGAACCACTGAAGCTTTCTTT.

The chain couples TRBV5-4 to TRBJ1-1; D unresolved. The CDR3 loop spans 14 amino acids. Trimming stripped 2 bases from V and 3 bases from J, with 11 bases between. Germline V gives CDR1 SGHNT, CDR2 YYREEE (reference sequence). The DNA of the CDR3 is TGTGCCAGCAGCTTTCCGGGTACGGACACTGAAGCTTTCTTT. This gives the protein CASSFPGTDTEAFF.

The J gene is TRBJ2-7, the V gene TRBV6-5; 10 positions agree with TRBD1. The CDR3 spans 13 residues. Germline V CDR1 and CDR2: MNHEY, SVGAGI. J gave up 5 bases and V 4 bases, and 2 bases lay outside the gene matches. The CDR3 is CASSSGTGDEQYF. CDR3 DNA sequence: TGTGCCAGCAGTTCCGGGACAGGGGACGAGCAGTACTTC.

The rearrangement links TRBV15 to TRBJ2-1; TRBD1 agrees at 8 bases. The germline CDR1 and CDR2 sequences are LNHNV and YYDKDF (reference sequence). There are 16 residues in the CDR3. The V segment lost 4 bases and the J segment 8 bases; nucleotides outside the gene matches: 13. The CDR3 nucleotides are TGTGCCACCAGCACCTTCGACAGGGGAGGACTGGATGAGCAGTTCTTC. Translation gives CATSTFDRGGLDEQFF.

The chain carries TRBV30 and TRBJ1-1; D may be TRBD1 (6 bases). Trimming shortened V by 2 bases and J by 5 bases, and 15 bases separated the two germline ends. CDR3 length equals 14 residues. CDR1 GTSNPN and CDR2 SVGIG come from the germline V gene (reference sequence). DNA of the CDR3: TGTGCCTGGAGTCCCCGGGGGGGGCGGACTGAAGCTTTCTTT. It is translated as CAWSPRGGRTEAFF.